Each of the 31 T cell receptor beta chains below was sequenced from the same sample in a study of cytomegalovirus exposure and HLA in healthy donors. The study ran its PCR with 60 Vbeta and 13 Jbeta primers. Method: immunoSEQ multiplex PCR; TCRdb's copy keeps in-frame clones and lacks some. The sample includes approximately 67,000 clones, roughly 65% of them seen just once. Sequencing was performed on PBMCs. These receptors were collected from a woman in her thirties in good health and CMV-seronegative.

The chain links TRBV7-6 to TRBJ1-6, with a possible D match to TRBD1 (5 bases). Germline values: CDR1 SGHVS, CDR2 FNYEAQ. V was pared by 0 bases and J by 13 bases, with 13 bases between. This CDR3 contains 14 residues. CDR3 loop: CASSLAGDGAPLHF. Written as DNA, the CDR3 is TGTGCCAGCAGCTTAGCAGGAGATGGGGCGCCCCTCCACTTT.

V is TRBV18 and J is TRBJ2-3; the match to TRBD1 covers 7 bases. Looked up from germline, CDR1 is KGHSH and CDR2 is LQKENI. The CDR3 length is 17 residues. The J segment lost 1 base and the V segment lost 3 bases, leaving 10 bases of the junction unmatched. CDR3 sequence (DNA): TGTGCCAGCTCACCGACAGGGTCGGGACCTGGCACAGATACGCAGTATTTT. Translation gives CASSPTGSGPGTDTQYF.

The chain joins TRBV2 to TRBJ1-6, with a possible D match to TRBD1 (5 bases). V was shortened by 4 bases and J by 9 bases, with 16 bases between the two germline ends. Germline assignment: CDR1 SNHLY and CDR2 FYNNEI. This CDR3 contains 15 residues. CDR3 DNA sequence: TGTGCCAGCAGTGTCTTGGGGGGTTCGGGTTCACCCCTCCACTTT. It yields the protein CASSVLGGSGSPLHF.

The sample holds a few counts of this clone. The V and J genes are TRBV4-1 and TRBJ2-7; 7 nucleotides match TRBD1. The CDR3 contains 15 residues. The V gene end was trimmed by 0 bases and the J gene end by 3 bases; junction bases not matched to a gene: 5. Germline values: CDR1 MGHRA, CDR2 YSYEKL. The CDR3 region has the DNA TGCGCCAGCAGCCAAGATGAAGGGGGCGGCTACGAGCAGTACTTC. This codes for CASSQDEGGGYEQYF.

The chain has TRBV19 and TRBJ1-2; possibly TRBD1 for D (6 bases). CDR1 LNHDA and CDR2 SQIVND come from the germline V gene (reference sequence). V lost 7 bases and J 3 bases, leaving 12 bases between the germline ends. The CDR3 sequence is 13 residues long. CDR3 DNA: TGTGCCAGTAACCAGGGGCCGGACTATGGCTACACCTTC. The encoded protein is CASNQGPDYGYTF.

The chain joins TRBV6-5 to TRBJ2-7; 8 bases are a match to TRBD1. The germline V gene encodes CDR1 MNHEY and CDR2 SVGAGI. The CDR3 loop spans 16 amino acids. After removal of 0 bases from V and 2 bases from J, the junction contained 6 bases not matched to a gene. This chain's CDR3 is CASSYSSAGGPYEQYF. CDR3 coding DNA: TGTGCCAGCAGTTACTCCTCGGCAGGGGGCCCCTACGAGCAGTACTTC.

The chain is built from TRBV10-3 and TRBJ2-2; 9 bases are a match to TRBD2. Trimming removed 3 bases from V and 7 bases from J; junction bases left unmatched: 6. The V gene's germline CDR1 is ENHRY and CDR2 SYGVKD. CDR3 length: 15 residues. CDR3 DNA sequence: TGTGCCATCAGTGACGGCGGGGGGGCGGACGGGGAGCTGTTTTTT. This encodes CAISDGGGADGELFF.

This chain uses TRBV27 with TRBJ1-1; TRBD1 matches 9 bases. This CDR3 has 15 residues. The V gene end was trimmed by 0 bases and the J gene end by 7 bases; junction bases not matched to a gene: 6. Looked up from germline, CDR1 is MNHEY and CDR2 is SMNVEV (reference sequence). CDR3 in DNA: TGTGCCAGCAGTTTATCCGGGACAGGGATTATTGAAGCTTTCTTT. This codes for CASSLSGTGIIEAFF.

The chain is built from TRBV28 and TRBJ1-4; perhaps TRBD1 as D (6 bases). This CDR3 contains 14 residues. Germline V gene sequence: CDR1 MDHEN, CDR2 SYDVKM. The V end lost 6 bases, the J end lost 8 bases, and 16 bases lay between the germline ends. The CDR3 sequence: CASRPTGRGEKLFF. The DNA of the CDR3 is TGTGCCAGCAGACCAACAGGGAGAGGCGAAAAACTGTTTTTT.

The V call is TRBV19, the J call TRBJ2-7; 9 nucleotides align to TRBD1. Per the germline V gene, CDR1 is LNHDA and CDR2 is SQIVND (reference sequence). This CDR3 comprises 15 residues. V lost 5 bases to trimming and J lost 4 bases; unmatched junction nucleotides: 9. CDR3 DNA sequence: TGTGCCAGTAGTGCCGGGACAGGGTATCGGTACGAGCAGTACTTC. Residues: CASSAGTGYRYEQYF.

This clone was seen a few times. This chain connects TRBV28 to TRBJ1-4, with D maybe TRBD1 (5 bases). Trimming stripped 6 bases from V and 10 bases from J, with 18 bases between. The CDR3 has 14 residues. Germline loops: CDR1 MDHEN, CDR2 SYDVKM. The CDR3 DNA reads TGTGCCAGCAGACCCTGGGACTCCGGGGGAAAACTGTTTTTT. Translating it yields CASRPWDSGGKLFF.

The chain links TRBV10-3 to TRBJ2-1; D is possibly TRBD1 (6 bases). This CDR3 contains 12 residues. V was pared by 6 bases and J by 8 bases, with 11 bases between. CDR1 is ENHRY and CDR2 is SYGVKD in the germline V gene. DNA for the CDR3: TGTGCCATCAGGGACAGTCGGGATGAGCAGTTCTTC. This sequence encodes CAIRDSRDEQFF.

The chain recombines TRBV4-3 with TRBJ1-2; D is unclear. The CDR3 runs 14 residues. The V end was cut by 4 bases, the J end by 3 bases, with 12 bases between. CDR1 and CDR2 from the germline V gene are LGHNA and YSLEER. The CDR3 sequence: CASSPSAGHYGYTF. As DNA, the CDR3 is TGCGCCAGCAGCCCGTCGGCGGGCCACTATGGCTACACCTTC.

This clone was detected a few times. The chain has TRBV6-6 and TRBJ2-2; D is uncertain. Germline V lookup: CDR1 MNHNY, CDR2 SVGAGI (reference sequence). This CDR3 has 15 amino acids. With 0 bases removed from V and 5 bases from J, the gap between germline ends came to 10 bases. This chain's CDR3 is CASSYSFRETGELFF. The CDR3 nucleotides are TGTGCCAGCAGTTACTCGTTCCGAGAGACCGGGGAGCTGTTTTTT.

The chain carries TRBV7-3 and TRBJ2-1, with TRBD1 identical over 11 bases. Trimming cost V 1 base and J 3 bases; bases outside gene matches: 8. The CDR3 length is 18 residues. The germline V gene has CDR1 SGHTA and CDR2 FQGTGA. This CDR3 is CASSLISRGQGGYNEQFF. Written as DNA, the CDR3 is TGTGCCAGCAGCTTAATCTCAAGGGGACAGGGGGGCTACAATGAGCAGTTCTTC. Full variable domain (rest looked up from reference TRBV7-3 and TRBJ2-1): GAGVSQTPSNKVTEKGKYVELRCDPISGHTALYWYRQSLGQGPEFLIYFQGTGAADDSGLPNDRFFAVRPEGSVSTLKIQRTERGDSAVYLCASSLISRGQGGYNEQFFGPGTRLTVL.

By its share, this clone is medium-sized. The rearrangement links TRBV4-1 to TRBJ1-1, with TRBD1 as a possible D gene (5 bases). Germline lookup yields CDR1 MGHRA and CDR2 YSYEKL. The CDR3 runs to 15 residues. V lost 1 base and J lost 5, with 14 bases in between. DNA of the CDR3: TGCGCCAGCAGCCAAGGACAGACCCTGGGGACTGAAGCTTTCTTT. This sequence encodes CASSQGQTLGTEAFF.

J is TRBJ2-5 and V is TRBV10-3; TRBD2 aligns across 12 bases. Germline V gene sequence: CDR1 ENHRY, CDR2 SYGVKD. The CDR3 has 17 amino acids. J gave up 2 bases and V 3 bases, and 7 bases lay outside the gene matches. CDR3 loop: CAISDGLLAGGQETQYF. The CDR3, as DNA: TGTGCCATCAGTGACGGGTTACTAGCGGGGGGACAAGAGACCCAGTACTTC.

This chain joins TRBV30 and TRBJ2-7; 10 positions agree with TRBD1. Germline V gene sequence: CDR1 GTSNPN, CDR2 SVGIG (reference sequence). V dropped 2 bases and J dropped 3; count of bases not matched to a gene: 1. The length of the CDR3 is 13 residues. CDR3 sequence reads: CAWSRDRGYEQYF. In DNA, the CDR3 is TGTGCCTGGAGTAGGGACAGGGGCTACGAGCAGTACTTC.

The chain joins TRBV15 to TRBJ1-5, with D tentatively TRBD1 (6 bases). The CDR3 is 19 amino acids. Germline CDR1 LNHNV, CDR2 YYDKDF (reference sequence). V gave up 4 bases and J gave up 1 base, with 23 bases separating them. The CDR3 loop reads CATSNSRGEGALSNQPQHF. CDR3 DNA: TGTGCCACCAGCAATTCCAGGGGAGAAGGGGCCTTGAGCAATCAGCCCCAGCATTTT.

The V gene is TRBV5-4, the J gene TRBJ2-4; D is perhaps TRBD2 (6 bases). The CDR3 loop spans 16 amino acids. Germline lookup yields CDR1 SGHNT and CDR2 YYREEE (reference sequence). The V and J ends lost 0 bases and 5 bases respectively, with 15 bases between them. This CDR3 is CASSLDRRRGENIQYF. Written as DNA, the CDR3 is TGTGCCAGCAGCTTGGATCGGCGGCGGGGAGAAAACATTCAGTACTTC. Full variable domain (rest looked up from reference TRBV5-4 and TRBJ2-4): ETGVTQSPTHLIKTRGQQVTLRCSSQSGHNTVSWYQQALGQGPQFIFQYYREEENGRGNFPPRFSGLQFPNYSSELNVNALELDDSALYLCASSLDRRRGENIQYFGAGTRLSVL.

This chain uses TRBV13 with TRBJ2-3; 7 bases agree with TRBD1. Looked up from germline, CDR1 is PRHDT and CDR2 is FYEKMQ (reference sequence). The J segment lost 4 bases and the V segment lost 4 bases, leaving 5 bases of the junction unmatched. The CDR3 runs to 14 residues. The CDR3 sequence is CASSSKQGPDTQYF. CDR3 DNA sequence: TGTGCCAGCAGCTCCAAACAGGGGCCAGATACGCAGTATTTT.

This chain joins TRBV6-1 and TRBJ2-1; tentative D call: TRBD2 (6 bases). Germline V lookup: CDR1 MNHNS, CDR2 SASEGT. Trimming pared 5 bases from V and 7 bases from J, leaving 18 bases between. The CDR3 runs to 15 residues. CDR3 amino acids: CASSLGGTQRNEQFF. CDR3 in DNA: TGTGCCAGCAGTCTGGGGGGAACACAGCGGAATGAGCAGTTCTTC.

The chain is built from TRBV6-6 and TRBJ2-1; D perhaps matches TRBD1 (6 bases). The CDR3 covers 14 residues. Germline V gene lookup returns CDR1 MNHNY and CDR2 SVGAGI (reference sequence). V lost 5 bases, J lost 9 bases, and 17 bases lay in between. The CDR3: CASSTPGPRGEQFF. The CDR3 region has the DNA TGTGCCAGCAGTACTCCGGGACCCAGGGGTGAGCAGTTCTTC.

This clone was seen once. The chain joins TRBV6-6 to TRBJ2-2; D unclear. The V gene's germline CDR1 is MNHNY and CDR2 SVGAGI (reference sequence). Trimming took off 7 bases at V and 5 bases at J, with 14 bases between the two ends. The CDR3 is 14 residues long. The DNA of the CDR3 is TGTGCCAGCACCATACAAACCAGAACCGGGGAGCTGTTTTTT. This gives the protein CASTIQTRTGELFF.

The V call is TRBV7-2, the J call TRBJ1-1, with 7 positions matching TRBD1. This CDR3 region has 15 residues. CDR1 and CDR2 (germline): SGHTA, FQGNSA. The J segment lost 0 bases and the V segment lost 4 bases, leaving 5 bases of the junction unmatched. DNA of the CDR3: TGTGCCAGCAGCTCCCAGACAGGGCTGAACACTGAAGCTTTCTTT. This gives the protein CASSSQTGLNTEAFF. Full variable domain (outside the CDR3, taken from reference TRBV7-2 and TRBJ1-1): GAGVSQSPSNKVTEKGKDVELRCDPISGHTALYWYRQSLGQGLEFLIYFQGNSAPDKSGLPSDRFSAERTGGSVSTLTIQRTQQEDSAVYLCASSSQTGLNTEAFFGQGTRLTVV.

The rearrangement joins TRBV7-8 to TRBJ2-3, with 7 bases aligning to TRBD2. V shed 4 bases and J 5 bases; nucleotides not matched to a gene: 6. Germline V lookup: CDR1 SGHVS, CDR2 FQNEAQ. This CDR3 comprises 14 residues. DNA of the CDR3: TGTGCCAGCAGCTCAGGACTAGGTGGAGATACGCAGTATTTT. Protein: CASSSGLGGDTQYF.

The chain joins TRBV4-1 to TRBJ2-1; 14 bases line up with TRBD2. The CDR3 covers 17 residues. CDR1 is MGHRA and CDR2 is YSYEKL in the germline V gene. V shed 0 bases and J 5 bases; nucleotides not matched to a gene: 3. This chain's CDR3 is CASSQDLTSGGDNEQFF. CDR3 coding DNA: TGCGCCAGCAGCCAAGATTTGACTAGCGGGGGGGACAATGAGCAGTTCTTC.

V gene TRBV30 combines with J gene TRBJ1-2; the match to TRBD1 covers 8 bases. Germline trimming cut 4 bases from V and 5 bases from J; bases unmatched to any gene: 9. Germline-derived CDR1 and CDR2 are GTSNPN and SVGIG (reference sequence). The CDR3 extends over 14 amino acids. The CDR3 protein is CAWMLSGGVYGYTF. In nucleotides, the CDR3 is TGTGCCTGGATGCTATCAGGGGGCGTTTATGGCTACACCTTC.

This clone was seen a single time. The chain uses TRBV5-8 and TRBJ1-1, with 7 bases fitting TRBD1. The CDR3 is 13 residues long. With V trimmed by 6 bases and J by 5 bases, 7 bases remained unmatched. From germline, CDR1 is SGHTS and CDR2 YDEGEE. The CDR3 here is CASKIHRGTEAFF. The CDR3 coding sequence is TGTGCCAGCAAAATTCACAGGGGAACTGAAGCTTTCTTT. Full variable domain (remainder filled in from reference TRBV5-8 and TRBJ1-1): EAGVTQSPTHLIKTRGQQATLRCSPISGHTSVYWYQQALGLGLQFLLWYDEGEERNRGNFPPRFSGRQFPNYSSELNVNALELEDSALYLCASKIHRGTEAFFGQGTRLTVV.

The chain is built from TRBV9 and TRBJ1-2; D uncertain. There are 14 residues in the CDR3. V gave up 4 bases and J gave up 3 bases, with 13 bases separating them. Germline V gives CDR1 SGDLS, CDR2 YYNGEE. The CDR3 is CASSSSGRHYGYTF. In DNA, the CDR3 is TGTGCCAGCAGCTCCAGCGGGAGGCACTATGGCTACACCTTC.

The chain is built from TRBV7-8 and TRBJ2-5, with D possibly TRBD1 on 6 matching bases. This CDR3 is built from 15 residues. The germline V gene encodes CDR1 SGHVS and CDR2 FQNEAQ. V lost 4 bases to trimming and J lost 4 bases, with 16 bases between them. In DNA form, the CDR3 reads TGTGCCAGCAGCTCCAGACAGGAGCCAGGAGAGACCCAGTACTTC. Amino acid sequence: CASSSRQEPGETQYF.